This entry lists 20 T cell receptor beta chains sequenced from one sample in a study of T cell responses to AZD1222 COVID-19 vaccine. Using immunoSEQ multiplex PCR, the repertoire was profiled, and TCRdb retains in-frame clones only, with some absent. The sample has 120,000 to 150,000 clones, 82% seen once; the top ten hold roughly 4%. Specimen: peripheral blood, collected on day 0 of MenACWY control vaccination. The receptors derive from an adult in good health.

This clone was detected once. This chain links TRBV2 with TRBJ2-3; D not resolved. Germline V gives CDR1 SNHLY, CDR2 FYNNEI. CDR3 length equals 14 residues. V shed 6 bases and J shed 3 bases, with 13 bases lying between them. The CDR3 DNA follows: TGTGCCAGCAGAGTGGGCAGCTCAACAGATACGCAGTATTTT. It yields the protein CASRVGSSTDTQYF. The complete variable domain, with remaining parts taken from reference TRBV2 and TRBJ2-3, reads EPEVTQTPSHQVTQMGQEVILRCVPISNHLYFYWYRQILGQKVEFLVSFYNNEISEKSEIFDDQFSVERPDGSNFTLKIRSTKLEDSAMYFCASRVGSSTDTQYFGPGTRLTVL.

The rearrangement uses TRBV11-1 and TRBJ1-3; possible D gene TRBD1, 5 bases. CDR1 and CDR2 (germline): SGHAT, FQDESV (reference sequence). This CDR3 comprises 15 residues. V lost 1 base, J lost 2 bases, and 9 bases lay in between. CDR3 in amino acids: CASSLVDSPGNTIYF. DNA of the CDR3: TGTGCCAGCAGCTTAGTAGACAGCCCTGGAAACACCATATATTTT.

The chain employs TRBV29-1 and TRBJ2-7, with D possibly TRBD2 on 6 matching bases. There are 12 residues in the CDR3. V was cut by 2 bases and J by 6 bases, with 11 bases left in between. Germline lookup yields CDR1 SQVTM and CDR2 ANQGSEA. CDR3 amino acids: CSVEFVGGEQYF. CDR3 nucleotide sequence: TGCAGCGTTGAATTCGTGGGAGGCGAGCAGTACTTC.

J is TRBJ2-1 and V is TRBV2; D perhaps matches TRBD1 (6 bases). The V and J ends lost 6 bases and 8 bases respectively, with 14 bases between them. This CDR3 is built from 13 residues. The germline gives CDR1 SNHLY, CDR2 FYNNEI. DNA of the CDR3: TGTGCCAGCAGCAGAAACAGGGCCTATGAGCAGTTCTTC. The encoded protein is CASSRNRAYEQFF. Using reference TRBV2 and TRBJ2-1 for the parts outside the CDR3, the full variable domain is EPEVTQTPSHQVTQMGQEVILRCVPISNHLYFYWYRQILGQKVEFLVSFYNNEISEKSEIFDDQFSVERPDGSNFTLKIRSTKLEDSAMYFCASSRNRAYEQFFGPGTRLTVL.

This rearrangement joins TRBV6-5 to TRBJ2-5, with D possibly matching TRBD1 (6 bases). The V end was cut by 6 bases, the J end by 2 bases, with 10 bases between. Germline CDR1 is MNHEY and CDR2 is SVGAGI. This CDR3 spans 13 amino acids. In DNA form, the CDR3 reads TGTGCCAGCAGCTCAGGGGAACAAGAGACCCAGTACTTC. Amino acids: CASSSGEQETQYF.

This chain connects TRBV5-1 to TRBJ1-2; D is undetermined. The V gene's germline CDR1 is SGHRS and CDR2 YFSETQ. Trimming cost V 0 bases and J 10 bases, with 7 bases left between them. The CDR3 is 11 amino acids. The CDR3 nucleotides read TGCGCCAGCAGCTTGGAGGGTCCCTACACCTTC. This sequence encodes CASSLEGPYTF.

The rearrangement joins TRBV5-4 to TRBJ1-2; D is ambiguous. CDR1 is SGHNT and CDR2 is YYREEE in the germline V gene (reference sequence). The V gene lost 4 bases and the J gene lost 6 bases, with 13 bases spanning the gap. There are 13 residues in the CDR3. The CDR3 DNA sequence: TGTGCCAGCAGCCTTGGGAGGGCTGATGGCTACACCTTC. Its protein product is CASSLGRADGYTF.

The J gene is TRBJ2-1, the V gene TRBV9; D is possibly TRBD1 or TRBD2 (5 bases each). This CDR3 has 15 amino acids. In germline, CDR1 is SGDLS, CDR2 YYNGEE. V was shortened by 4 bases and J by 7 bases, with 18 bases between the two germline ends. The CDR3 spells CASSSLPGRQNEQFF. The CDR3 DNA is TGTGCCAGCAGCTCACTCCCGGGACGTCAGAATGAGCAGTTCTTC. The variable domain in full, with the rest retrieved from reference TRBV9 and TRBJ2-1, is DSGVTQTPKHLITATGQRVTLRCSPRSGDLSVYWYQQSLDQGLQFLIQYYNGEERAKGNILERFSAQQFPDLHSELNLSSLELGDSALYFCASSSLPGRQNEQFFGPGTRLTVL.

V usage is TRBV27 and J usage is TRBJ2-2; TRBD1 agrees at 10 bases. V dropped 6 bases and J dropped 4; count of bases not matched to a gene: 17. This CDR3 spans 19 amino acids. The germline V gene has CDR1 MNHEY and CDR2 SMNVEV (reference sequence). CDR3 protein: CASSQLIPGQGLSTGELFF. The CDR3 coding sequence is TGTGCCAGCAGCCAACTTATTCCGGGACAGGGGCTTTCCACCGGGGAGCTGTTTTTT.

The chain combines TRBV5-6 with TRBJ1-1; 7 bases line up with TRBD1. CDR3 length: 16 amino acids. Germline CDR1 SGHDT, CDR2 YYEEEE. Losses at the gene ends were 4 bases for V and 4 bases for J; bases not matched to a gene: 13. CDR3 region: CASSPGGGWASTEAFF. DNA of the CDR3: TGTGCCAGCAGCCCAGGGGGGGGCTGGGCGAGCACTGAAGCTTTCTTT.

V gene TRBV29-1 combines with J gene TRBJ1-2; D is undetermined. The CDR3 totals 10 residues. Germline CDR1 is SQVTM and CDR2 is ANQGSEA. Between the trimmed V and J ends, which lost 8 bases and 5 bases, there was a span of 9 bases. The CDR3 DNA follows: TGCAGCTCCTGGGGTTATGGCTACACCTTC. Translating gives CSSWGYGYTF.

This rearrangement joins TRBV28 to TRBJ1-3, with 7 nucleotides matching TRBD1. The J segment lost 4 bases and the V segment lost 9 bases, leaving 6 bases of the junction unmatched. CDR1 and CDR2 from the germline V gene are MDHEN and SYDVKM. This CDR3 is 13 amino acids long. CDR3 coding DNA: TGTGCCAGTGTTCCGGGACAGGGAAACACCATATATTTT. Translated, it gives CASVPGQGNTIYF.

CDR3 bases: TGTGCCGCAGCTGTGGGGAGGGGGCACGGCTATGGCTACACCTTC. Its translation is CAAAVGRGHGYGYTF. The genes are TRBV6-5 and TRBJ1-2, with 7 bases lining up with TRBD1. This CDR3 spans 15 amino acids. Germline V gene sequence: CDR1 MNHEY, CDR2 SVGAGI. With 11 bases clipped from V and 4 bases from J, the junction kept 16 bases outside the gene matches.

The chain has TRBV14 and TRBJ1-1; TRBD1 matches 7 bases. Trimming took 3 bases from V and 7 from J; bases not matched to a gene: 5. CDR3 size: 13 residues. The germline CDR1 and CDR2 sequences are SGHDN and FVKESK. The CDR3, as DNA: TGTGCCAGCAGCCATCCGGACAGGCGTGAAGCTTTCTTT. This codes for CASSHPDRREAFF.

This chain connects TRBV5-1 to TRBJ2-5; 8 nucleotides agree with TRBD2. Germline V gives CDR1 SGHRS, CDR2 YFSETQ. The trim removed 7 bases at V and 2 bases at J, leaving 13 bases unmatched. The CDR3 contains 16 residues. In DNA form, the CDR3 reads TGCGCCAGCCCGGGGGGGCCCCAGAAGGGGCAAGAGACCCAGTACTTC. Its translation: CASPGGPQKGQETQYF.

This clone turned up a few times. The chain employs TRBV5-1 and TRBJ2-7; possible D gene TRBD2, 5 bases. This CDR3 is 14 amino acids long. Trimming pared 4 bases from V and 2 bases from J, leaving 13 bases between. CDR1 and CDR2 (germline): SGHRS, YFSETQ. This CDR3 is CASSLGGSAYEQYF. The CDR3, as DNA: TGCGCCAGCAGCCTAGGAGGTAGTGCCTACGAGCAGTACTTC.

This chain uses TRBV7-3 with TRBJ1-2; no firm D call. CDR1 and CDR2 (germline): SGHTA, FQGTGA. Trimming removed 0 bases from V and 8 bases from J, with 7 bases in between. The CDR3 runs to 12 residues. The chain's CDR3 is CASSLTGRGYTF. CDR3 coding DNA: TGTGCCAGCAGCTTAACGGGCAGGGGCTACACCTTC.

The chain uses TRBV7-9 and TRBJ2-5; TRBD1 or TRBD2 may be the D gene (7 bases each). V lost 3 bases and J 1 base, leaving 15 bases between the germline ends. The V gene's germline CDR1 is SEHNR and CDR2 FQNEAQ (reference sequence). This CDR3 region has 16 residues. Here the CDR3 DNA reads TGTGCCAGCAGCTTCAACAGGGGAGGGGTCCAAGAGACCCAGTACTTC. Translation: CASSFNRGGVQETQYF. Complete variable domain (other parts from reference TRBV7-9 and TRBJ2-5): DTGVSQNPRHKITKRGQNVTFRCDPISEHNRLYWYRQTLGQGPEFLTYFQNEAQLEKSRLLSDRFSAERPKGSFSTLEIQRTEQGDSAMYLCASSFNRGGVQETQYFGPGTRLLVL.

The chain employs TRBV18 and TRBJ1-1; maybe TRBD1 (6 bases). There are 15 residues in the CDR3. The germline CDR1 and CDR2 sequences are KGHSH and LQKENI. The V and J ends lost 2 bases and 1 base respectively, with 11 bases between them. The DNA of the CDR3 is TGTGCCAGCTCACCAGCCCGGACAGAGAACACTGAAGCTTTCTTT. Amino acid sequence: CASSPARTENTEAFF.

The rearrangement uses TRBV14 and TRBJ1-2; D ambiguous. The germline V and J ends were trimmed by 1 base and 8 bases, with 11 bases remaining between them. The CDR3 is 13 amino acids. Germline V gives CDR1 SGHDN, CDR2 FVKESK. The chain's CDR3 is CASSQAPRWGYTF. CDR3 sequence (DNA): TGTGCCAGCAGCCAAGCCCCTCGTTGGGGCTACACCTTC.